The TCR beta chain under discussion was sequenced for a study of technical replicates of blood from a few donors. The germline V gene encodes CDR1 SGHAT and CDR2 FQNNGV. There are 12 residues in the CDR3. Deletions cut 5 bases from V and 6 bases from J, with 9 bases between. Generated by immunoSEQ multiplex PCR, the TCRdb table keeps only in-frame clones and is missing some. The sample shows about 70,000 clones, nearly 98% of them seen only once. The sample consisted of T cells isolated from PBMCs. V is TRBV11-2 and J is TRBJ2-3; no clear D gene. The source is a human donor in good health. CDR3 coding DNA: TGTGCCAGCAGCGTCATCCCCGATACGCAGTATTTT. Residues: CASSVIPDTQYF.